This T cell receptor beta chain was identified in a study of CD8 T cells in ankylosing spondylitis. In regard to this clonotype: The antigen remains undetermined.

TCRdb re-analysed the 5' RACE reads in MiXCR, keeping a single row per CDR3 protein. The sample lists about 700,000 distinct CDR3 sequences, around 20% seen once, with around 19% in the top ten. Deletions cut 4 bases from V and 0 bases from J, with 16 bases between. Germline CDR1 reads MNHEY; CDR2 reads SMNVEV (reference sequence). This CDR3 region has 17 residues. Study findings and constraints: Typical of ankylosing spondylitis blood, it appeared, was a TCR beta motif of under 10 highly homologous variants.

The sample consisted of blood, either unsorted or a sorted T cell fraction (not recorded which). The gene calls are TRBV27 and TRBJ2-1; weak D call: TRBD2 (5 bases). The sequence was collected from a male donor with ankylosing spondylitis. The CDR3 sequence is CASSSARLGSSYNEQFF. The DNA of the CDR3 is TGTGCCAGCAGTTCGGCCAGGTTGGGGAGCTCCTACAATGAGCAGTTCTTC.